This T cell receptor (beta chain) came from a study of T cell repertoires in cytomegalovirus infection. Overall study results and limits: Ex vivo responses were dominated by HLA-C-restricted CMV-specific TCR beta clonotypes.

A single record per CDR3 protein comes from TCRdb applying MiXCR to the reads. The table shows roughly 760,000 distinct CDR3 sequences, with less than 40% occurring only once. Note on this clonotype: Its specificity is not known. One end of the junction fails to match germline, which may point to a read error.

Germline V lookup: CDR1 MNHEY, CDR2 SMNVEV (reference sequence). The CDR3 has 14 amino acids. The sample was PBMCs. The genes are TRBV27 and TRBJ2-6; D is ambiguous. The sequence derives from a human donor in good health (CMV status not recorded). Some clones in this sample may be carry-over from other donors' samples. The CDR3 loop reads CARSFSSGANVLTF. The CDR3 DNA reads TGTGCCCGCAGTTTCAGCTCTGGGGCCAACGTCCTGACTTTC. Looking up the rest from reference TRBV27 and TRBJ2-6 gives the full variable domain: EAQVTQNPRYLITVTGKKLTVTCSQNMNHEYMSWYRQDPGLGLRQIYYSMNVEVTDKGDVPEGYKVSRKEKRNFPLILESPSPNQTSLYFCARSFSSGANVLTFGAGSRLTVL.